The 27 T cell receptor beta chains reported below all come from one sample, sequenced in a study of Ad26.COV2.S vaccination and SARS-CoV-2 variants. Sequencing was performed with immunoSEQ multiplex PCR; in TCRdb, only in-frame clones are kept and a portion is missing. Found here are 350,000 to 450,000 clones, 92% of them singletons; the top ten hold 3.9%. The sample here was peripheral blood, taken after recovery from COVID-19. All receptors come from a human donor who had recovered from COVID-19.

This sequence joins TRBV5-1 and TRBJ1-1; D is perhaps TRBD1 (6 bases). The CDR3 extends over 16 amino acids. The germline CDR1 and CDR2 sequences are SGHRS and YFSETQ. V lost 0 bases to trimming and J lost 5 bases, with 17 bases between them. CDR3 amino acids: CASSLGLTGTTTEAFF. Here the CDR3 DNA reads TGCGCCAGCAGCTTGGGGCTTACAGGGACCACTACTGAAGCTTTCTTT.

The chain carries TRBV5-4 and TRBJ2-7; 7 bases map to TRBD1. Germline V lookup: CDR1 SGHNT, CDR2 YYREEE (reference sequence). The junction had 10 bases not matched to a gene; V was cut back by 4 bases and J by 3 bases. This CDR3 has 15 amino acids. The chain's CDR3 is CASSRQGSVGYEQYF. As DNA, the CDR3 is TGTGCCAGCAGCAGACAGGGTTCCGTGGGCTACGAGCAGTACTTC. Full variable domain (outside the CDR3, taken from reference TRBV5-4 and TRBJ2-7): ETGVTQSPTHLIKTRGQQVTLRCSSQSGHNTVSWYQQALGQGPQFIFQYYREEENGRGNFPPRFSGLQFPNYSSELNVNALELDDSALYLCASSRQGSVGYEQYFGPGTRLTVT.

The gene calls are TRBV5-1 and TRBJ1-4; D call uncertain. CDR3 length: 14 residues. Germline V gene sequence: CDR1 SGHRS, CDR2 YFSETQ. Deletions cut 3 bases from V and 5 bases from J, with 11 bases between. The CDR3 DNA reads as TGCGCCAGCAGCTCGACAAACCCCAATGAAAAACTGTTTTTT. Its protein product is CASSSTNPNEKLFF.

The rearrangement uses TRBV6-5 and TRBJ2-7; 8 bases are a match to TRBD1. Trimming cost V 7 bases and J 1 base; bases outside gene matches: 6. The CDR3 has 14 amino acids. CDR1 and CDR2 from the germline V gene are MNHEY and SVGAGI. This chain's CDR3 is CASKTGALSYEQYF. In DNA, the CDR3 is TGTGCCAGCAAGACAGGGGCGCTGTCCTACGAGCAGTACTTC.

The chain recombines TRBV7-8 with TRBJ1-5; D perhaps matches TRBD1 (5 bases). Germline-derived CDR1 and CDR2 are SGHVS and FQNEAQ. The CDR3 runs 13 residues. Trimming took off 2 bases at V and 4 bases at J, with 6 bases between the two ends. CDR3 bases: TGTGCCAGCAGCTTACAGGGAAATCAGCCCCAGCATTTT. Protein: CASSLQGNQPQHF.

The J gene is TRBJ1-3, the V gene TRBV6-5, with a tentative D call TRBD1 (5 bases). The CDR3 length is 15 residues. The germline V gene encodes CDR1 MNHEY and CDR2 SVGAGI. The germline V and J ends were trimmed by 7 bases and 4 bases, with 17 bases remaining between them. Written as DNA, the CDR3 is TGTGCCAGCAAACGGGGTCAGGGTAGCGGAAACACCATATATTTT. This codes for CASKRGQGSGNTIYF.

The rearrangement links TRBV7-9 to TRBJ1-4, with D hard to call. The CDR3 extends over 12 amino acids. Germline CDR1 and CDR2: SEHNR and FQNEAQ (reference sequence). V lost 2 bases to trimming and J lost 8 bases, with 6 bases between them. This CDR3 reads CASSLMEEKLFF. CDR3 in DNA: TGTGCCAGCAGCTTAATGGAGGAAAAACTGTTTTTT. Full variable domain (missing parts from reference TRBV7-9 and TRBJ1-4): DTGVSQNPRHKITKRGQNVTFRCDPISEHNRLYWYRQTLGQGPEFLTYFQNEAQLEKSRLLSDRFSAERPKGSFSTLEIQRTEQGDSAMYLCASSLMEEKLFFGSGTQLSVL.

The CDR3: CASTESNYGYTF. For the CDR3, the DNA is TGTGCCAGTACAGAGAGTAACTATGGCTACACCTTC. The genes are TRBV19 and TRBJ1-2; the D is unclear. The CDR3 is made up of 12 amino acids. V lost 7 bases to trimming and J lost 1 base, with 7 bases between them. Germline V gives CDR1 LNHDA, CDR2 SQIVND (reference sequence).

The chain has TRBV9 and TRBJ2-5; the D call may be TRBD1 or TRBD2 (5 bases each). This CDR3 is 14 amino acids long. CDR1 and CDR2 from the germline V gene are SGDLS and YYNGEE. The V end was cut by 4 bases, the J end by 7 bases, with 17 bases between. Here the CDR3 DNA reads TGTGCCAGCAGCCTCTGGGACGGGACCGGGACCCAGTACTTC. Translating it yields CASSLWDGTGTQYF.

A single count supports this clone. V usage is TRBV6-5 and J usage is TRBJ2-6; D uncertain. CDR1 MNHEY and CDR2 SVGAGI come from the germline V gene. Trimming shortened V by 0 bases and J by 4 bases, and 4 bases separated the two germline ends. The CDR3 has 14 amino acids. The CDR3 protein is CASSYSTGANVLTF. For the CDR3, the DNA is TGTGCCAGCAGTTACTCGACAGGGGCCAACGTCCTGACTTTC.

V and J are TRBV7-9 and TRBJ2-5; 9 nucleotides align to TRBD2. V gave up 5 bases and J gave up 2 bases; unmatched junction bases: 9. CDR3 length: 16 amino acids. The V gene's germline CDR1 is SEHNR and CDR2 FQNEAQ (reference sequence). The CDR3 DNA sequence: TGTGCCAGCAGCCCAAGAGCGGGGGGCCCTCAAGAGACCCAGTACTTC. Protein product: CASSPRAGGPQETQYF.

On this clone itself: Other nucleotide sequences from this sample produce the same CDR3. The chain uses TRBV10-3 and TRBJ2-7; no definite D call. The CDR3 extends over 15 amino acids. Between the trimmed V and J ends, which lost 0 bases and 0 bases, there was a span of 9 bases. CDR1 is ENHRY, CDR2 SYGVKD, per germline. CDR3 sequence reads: CAISESSGTSYEQYF. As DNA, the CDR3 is TGTGCCATCAGTGAGTCTTCCGGAACCTCCTACGAGCAGTACTTC.

The CDR3 sequence is CASSLRYALAGSANPRDNEQFF. Here the CDR3 DNA reads TGTGCCAGCAGCTTACGCTATGCACTAGCGGGCTCTGCTAACCCCCGAGACAATGAGCAGTTCTTC. The V and J genes are TRBV7-3 and TRBJ2-1; 9 nucleotides agree with TRBD2. This CDR3 region has 22 residues. Trimming removed 2 bases from V and 5 bases from J; junction bases left unmatched: 25. CDR1 and CDR2 (germline): SGHTA, FQGTGA.

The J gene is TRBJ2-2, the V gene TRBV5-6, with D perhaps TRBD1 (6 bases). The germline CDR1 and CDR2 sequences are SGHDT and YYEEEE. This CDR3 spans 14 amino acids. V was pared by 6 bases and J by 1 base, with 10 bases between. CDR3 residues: CASTLGGNTGELFF. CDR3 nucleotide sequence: TGTGCCAGCACCCTAGGGGGGAACACCGGGGAGCTGTTTTTT. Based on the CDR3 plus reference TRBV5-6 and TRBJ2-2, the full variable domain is DAGVTQSPTHLIKTRGQQVTLRCSPKSGHDTVSWYQQALGQGPQFIFQYYEEEERQRGNFPDRFSGHQFPNYSSELNVNALLLGDSALYLCASTLGGNTGELFFGEGSRLTVL.

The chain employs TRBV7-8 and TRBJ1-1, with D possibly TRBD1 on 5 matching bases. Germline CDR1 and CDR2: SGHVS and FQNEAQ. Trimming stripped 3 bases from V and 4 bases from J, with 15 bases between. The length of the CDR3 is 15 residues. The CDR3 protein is CASSFPGLGGTEAFF. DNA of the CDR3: TGTGCCAGCAGCTTTCCCGGTCTGGGGGGCACTGAAGCTTTCTTT.

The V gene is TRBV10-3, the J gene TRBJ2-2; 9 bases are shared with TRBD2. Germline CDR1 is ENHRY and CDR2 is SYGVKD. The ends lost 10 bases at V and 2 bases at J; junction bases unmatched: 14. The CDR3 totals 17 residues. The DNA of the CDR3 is TGTGCCACCCCGGGGGGAAGCGGGGGGTCCAACACCGGGGAGCTGTTTTTT. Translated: CATPGGSGGSNTGELFF.

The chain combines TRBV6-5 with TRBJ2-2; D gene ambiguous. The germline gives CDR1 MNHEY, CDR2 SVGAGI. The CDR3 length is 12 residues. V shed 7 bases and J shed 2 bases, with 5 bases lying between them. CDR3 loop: CASTDNTGELFF. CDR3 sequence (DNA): TGTGCCAGCACCGACAACACCGGGGAGCTGTTTTTT.

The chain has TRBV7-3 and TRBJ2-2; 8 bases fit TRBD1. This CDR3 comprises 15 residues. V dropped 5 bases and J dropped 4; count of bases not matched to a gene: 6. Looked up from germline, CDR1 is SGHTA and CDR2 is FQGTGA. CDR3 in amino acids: CASSPSGTGTGELFF. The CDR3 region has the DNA TGTGCCAGCAGCCCCTCCGGGACAGGCACCGGGGAGCTGTTTTTT.

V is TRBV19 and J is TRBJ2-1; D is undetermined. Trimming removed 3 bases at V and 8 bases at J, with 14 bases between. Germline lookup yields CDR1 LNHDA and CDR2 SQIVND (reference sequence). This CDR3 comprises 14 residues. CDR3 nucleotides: TGTGCCAGTAGTATCTGGACCCTGCGCGATGAGCAGTTCTTC. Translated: CASSIWTLRDEQFF.

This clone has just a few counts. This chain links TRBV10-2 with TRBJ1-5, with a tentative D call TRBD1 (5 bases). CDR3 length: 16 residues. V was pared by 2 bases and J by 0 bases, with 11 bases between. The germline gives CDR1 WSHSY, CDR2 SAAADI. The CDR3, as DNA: TGCGCCAGCAGTGAGAAGGGGCCTTATAGCAATCAGCCCCAGCATTTT. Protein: CASSEKGPYSNQPQHF.

CDR3 DNA: TGTGCCAGTAGCCCACGGACGCCCAAACAGCCCCAGCATTTT. Translation gives CASSPRTPKQPQHF. The V gene is TRBV19, the J gene TRBJ1-5; D is unresolved. This CDR3 is 14 amino acids long. The germline V gene encodes CDR1 LNHDA and CDR2 SQIVND (reference sequence). Trimming stripped 6 bases from V and 7 bases from J, with 16 bases between.

CDR3 residues: CASSGQGATGELFF. CDR3 nucleotides: TGTGCCAGCAGCGGACAGGGGGCTACCGGGGAGCTGTTTTTT. The chain is built from TRBV2 and TRBJ2-2, with 11 nucleotides matching TRBD1. V lost 6 bases, J lost 5 bases, and 2 bases stayed unmatched. Germline values: CDR1 SNHLY, CDR2 FYNNEI. The CDR3 loop spans 14 amino acids. Full variable domain (remainder filled in from reference TRBV2 and TRBJ2-2): EPEVTQTPSHQVTQMGQEVILRCVPISNHLYFYWYRQILGQKVEFLVSFYNNEISEKSEIFDDQFSVERPDGSNFTLKIRSTKLEDSAMYFCASSGQGATGELFFGEGSRLTVL.

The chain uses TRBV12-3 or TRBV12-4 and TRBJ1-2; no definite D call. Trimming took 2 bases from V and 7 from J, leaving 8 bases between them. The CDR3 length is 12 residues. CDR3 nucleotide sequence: TGTGCCAGCAGTTTACAGGTTTTTGGCTACACCTTC. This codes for CASSLQVFGYTF.

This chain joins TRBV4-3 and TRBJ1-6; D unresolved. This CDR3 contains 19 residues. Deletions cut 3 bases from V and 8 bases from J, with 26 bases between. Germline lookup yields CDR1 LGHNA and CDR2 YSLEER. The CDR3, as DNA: TGCGCCAGCAGCCAGGCCACGACGTCCGTCGAGGATGGCGATTCACCCCTCCACTTT. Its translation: CASSQATTSVEDGDSPLHF.

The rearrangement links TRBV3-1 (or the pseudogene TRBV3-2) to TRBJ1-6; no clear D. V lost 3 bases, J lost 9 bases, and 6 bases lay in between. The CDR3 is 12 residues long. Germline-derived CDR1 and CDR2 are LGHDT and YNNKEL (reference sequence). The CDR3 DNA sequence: TGTGCCAGCAGCCAGGTAACTTCACCCCTCCACTTT. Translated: CASSQVTSPLHF.

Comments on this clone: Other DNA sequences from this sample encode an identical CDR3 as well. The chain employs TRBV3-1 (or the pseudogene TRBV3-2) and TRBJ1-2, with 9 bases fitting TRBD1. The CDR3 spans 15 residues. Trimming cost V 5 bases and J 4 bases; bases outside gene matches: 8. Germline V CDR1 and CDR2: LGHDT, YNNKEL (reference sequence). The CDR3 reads CASSSWDREAYGYTF. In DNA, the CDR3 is TGTGCCAGCAGCTCCTGGGACAGGGAGGCCTATGGCTACACCTTC.

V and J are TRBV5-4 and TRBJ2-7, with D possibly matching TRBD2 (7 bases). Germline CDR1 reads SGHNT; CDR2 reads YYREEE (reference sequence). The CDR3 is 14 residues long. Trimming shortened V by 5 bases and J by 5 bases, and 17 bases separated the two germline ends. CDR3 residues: CASSPWGGGNEQYF. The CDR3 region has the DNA TGTGCCAGCAGTCCTTGGGGCGGGGGCAACGAGCAGTACTTC.